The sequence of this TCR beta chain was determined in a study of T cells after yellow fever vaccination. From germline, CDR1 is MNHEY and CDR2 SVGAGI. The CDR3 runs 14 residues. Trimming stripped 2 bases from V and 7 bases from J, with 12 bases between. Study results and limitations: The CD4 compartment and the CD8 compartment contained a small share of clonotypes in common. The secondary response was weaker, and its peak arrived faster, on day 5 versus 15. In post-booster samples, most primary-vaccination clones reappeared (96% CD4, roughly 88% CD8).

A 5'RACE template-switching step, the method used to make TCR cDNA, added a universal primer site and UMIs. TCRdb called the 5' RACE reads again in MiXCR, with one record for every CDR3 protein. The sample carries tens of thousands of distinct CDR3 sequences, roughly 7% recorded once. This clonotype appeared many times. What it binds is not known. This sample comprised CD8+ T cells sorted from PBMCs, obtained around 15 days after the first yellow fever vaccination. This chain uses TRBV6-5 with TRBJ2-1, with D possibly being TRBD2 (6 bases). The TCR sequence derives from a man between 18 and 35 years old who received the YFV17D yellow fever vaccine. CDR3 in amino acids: CASSYRGTLNEQFF. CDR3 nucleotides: TGTGCCAGCAGTTACCGGGGGACTCTGAATGAGCAGTTCTTC.